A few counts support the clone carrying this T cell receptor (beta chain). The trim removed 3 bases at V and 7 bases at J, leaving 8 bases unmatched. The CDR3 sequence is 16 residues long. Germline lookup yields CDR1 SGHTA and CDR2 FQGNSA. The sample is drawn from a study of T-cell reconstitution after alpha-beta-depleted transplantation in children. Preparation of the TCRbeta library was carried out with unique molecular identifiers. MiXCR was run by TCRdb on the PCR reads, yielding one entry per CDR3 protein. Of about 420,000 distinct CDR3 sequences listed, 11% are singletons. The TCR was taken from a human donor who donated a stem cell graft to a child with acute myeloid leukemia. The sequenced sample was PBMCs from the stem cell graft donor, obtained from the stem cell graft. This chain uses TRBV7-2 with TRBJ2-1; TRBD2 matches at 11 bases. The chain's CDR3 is CASSFSIAGGSNEQFF. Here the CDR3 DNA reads TGTGCCAGCAGCTTTAGTATAGCGGGGGGGAGTAATGAGCAGTTCTTC.